A single sample gave rise to the 9 T cell receptor beta chains below, sequenced in a study of OX40 agonist ivuxolimab in advanced cancers. The method was immunoSEQ multiplex PCR; TCRdb's version includes in-frame clones alone and lacks a portion of them. The table includes 55,000 to 65,000 clones, around 84% detected once. Sample: CD4+ or CD8+ T cells sorted from blood, taken in a trial of the OX40 agonist ivuxolimab. These receptors originate from an adult with an advanced solid tumor such as melanoma, head and neck, liver or kidney cancer.

The chain is built from TRBV5-4 and TRBJ1-1; D is uncertain. V was cut by 1 base and J by 0 bases, with 4 bases left in between. Germline V gene lookup returns CDR1 SGHNT and CDR2 YYREEE (reference sequence). The CDR3 has 13 residues. The CDR3 DNA sequence: TGTGCCAGCAGCTTGATCCTGAACACTGAAGCTTTCTTT. This sequence encodes CASSLILNTEAFF.

CDR3 sequence: CASSLTGLPEAFF. In nucleotides, the CDR3 is TGTGCCAGCAGCTTAACCGGTTTACCTGAAGCTTTCTTT. The gene calls are TRBV7-3 and TRBJ1-1; D gene uncertain. The CDR3 spans 13 residues. V was pared by 0 bases and J by 6 bases, with 8 bases between. The germline V gene encodes CDR1 SGHTA and CDR2 FQGTGA.

This clone showed up just a few times. This CDR3 is CASSSGADSGNTIYF. In nucleotides, the CDR3 is TGTGCCAGCAGCTCCGGGGCAGACTCTGGAAACACCATATATTTT. The chain recombines TRBV5-4 with TRBJ1-3, with D perhaps TRBD1 (5 bases). The CDR3 extends over 15 amino acids. V was cut by 3 bases and J by 0 bases, with 10 bases left in between. Germline V gene sequence: CDR1 SGHNT, CDR2 YYREEE (reference sequence).

The chain has TRBV18 and TRBJ2-1; D ambiguous. CDR1 KGHSH and CDR2 LQKENI come from the germline V gene. The CDR3 covers 13 residues. Trimming shortened V by 2 bases and J by 3 bases, and 5 bases separated the two germline ends. DNA for the CDR3: TGTGCCAGCTCACCAGGGCTCTACAATGAGCAGTTCTTC. Its translation: CASSPGLYNEQFF. The variable domain in full, with the rest retrieved from reference TRBV18 and TRBJ2-1, is NAGVMQNPRHLVRRRGQEARLRCSPMKGHSHVYWYRQLPEEGLKFMVYLQKENIIDESGMPKERFSAEFPKEGPSILRIQQVVRGDSAAYFCASSPGLYNEQFFGPGTRLTVL.

The chain is built from TRBV19 and TRBJ2-2, with D hard to call. The V and J ends lost 5 bases and 7 bases respectively, with 8 bases between them. Germline V gene data show CDR1 as LNHDA and CDR2 as SQIVND (reference sequence). The CDR3 runs 12 residues. CDR3 in amino acids: CASSSMVGELFF. As DNA, the CDR3 is TGTGCCAGTAGTTCCATGGTCGGGGAGCTGTTTTTT.

V usage is TRBV28 and J usage is TRBJ1-6; 7 bases are a match to TRBD1. CDR3 length equals 12 residues. Germline V gene sequence: CDR1 MDHEN, CDR2 SYDVKM. With 9 bases clipped from V and 10 bases from J, the junction kept 6 bases outside the gene matches. CDR3 coding DNA: TGTGCCAGTACACAGGGGTCCTCACCCCTCCACTTT. Translating gives CASTQGSSPLHF.

V gene TRBV7-9 combines with J gene TRBJ2-7, with unresolved D. The CDR3 consists of 13 residues. V dropped 5 bases and J dropped 2 bases, with 10 bases sitting between them. Germline V gives CDR1 SEHNR, CDR2 FQNEAQ (reference sequence). The chain's CDR3 is CASSPKGPYEQYF. The CDR3 coding sequence is TGTGCCAGCAGCCCTAAAGGACCCTACGAGCAGTACTTC.

This clone occurred a few times. The chain combines TRBV5-1 with TRBJ1-1, with 7 nucleotides matching TRBD1. The length of the CDR3 is 13 residues. Germline CDR1 and CDR2: SGHRS and YFSETQ. The trim removed 4 bases at V and 5 bases at J, leaving 5 bases unmatched. This CDR3 reads CASSAAGGTEAFF. CDR3 DNA: TGCGCCAGCAGCGCCGCAGGGGGAACTGAAGCTTTCTTT.

The chain uses TRBV28 and TRBJ1-5; TRBD1 might be the D (6 bases). Germline values: CDR1 MDHEN, CDR2 SYDVKM. The CDR3 length is 14 residues. Trimming removed 6 bases at V and 5 bases at J, with 14 bases between. CDR3 sequence reads: CASRLTGFYQPQHF. The CDR3 nucleotides read TGTGCCAGCAGACTTACAGGGTTCTATCAGCCCCAGCATTTT.